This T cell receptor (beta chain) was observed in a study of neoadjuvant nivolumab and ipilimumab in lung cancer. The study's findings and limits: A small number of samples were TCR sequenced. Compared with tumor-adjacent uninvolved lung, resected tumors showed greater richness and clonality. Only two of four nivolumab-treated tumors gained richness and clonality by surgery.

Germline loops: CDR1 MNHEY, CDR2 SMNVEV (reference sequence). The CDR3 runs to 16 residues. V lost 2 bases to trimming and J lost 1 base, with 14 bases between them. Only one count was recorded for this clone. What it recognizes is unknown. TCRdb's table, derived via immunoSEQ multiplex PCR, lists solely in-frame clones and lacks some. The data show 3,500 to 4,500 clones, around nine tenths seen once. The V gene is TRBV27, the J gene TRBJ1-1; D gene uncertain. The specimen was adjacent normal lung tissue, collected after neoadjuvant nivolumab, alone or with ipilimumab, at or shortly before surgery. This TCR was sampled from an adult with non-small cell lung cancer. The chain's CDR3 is CASSLQKTARNTEAFF. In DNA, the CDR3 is TGTGCCAGCAGTTTACAAAAGACCGCTCGGAACACTGAAGCTTTCTTT.